The clone carrying this T cell receptor (beta chain) was observed a handful of times. What it binds is not known. This specimen comes from a study of beta chain features in type 1 diabetes. This CDR3 is built from 15 residues. Per germline, CDR1 SGHRS and CDR2 YFSETQ. Trimming cost V 2 bases and J 8 bases; bases outside gene matches: 9. The study, taken as a whole, reports: When Type 1 diabetes patients were examined, their TCRB CDR3s proved moderately but significantly shorter in all four CD4+ subsets.

Reverse transcribing all isolated RNA meant expressed TCRB transcripts were sequenced. Assay used: immunoSEQ multiplex PCR; TCRdb lists only in-frame clones, some missing. The sample includes roughly 400,000 clones, less than 15% of them seen just once. V usage is TRBV5-1 and J usage is TRBJ2-1; 8 bases are a match to TRBD1. This sequence originates from a woman aged 18-35 years in good health. Sequencing input: naive CD4+ T cells from blood. CDR3 DNA: TGCGCCAGCAGCTTCTATGGACAGGGAATGGATGAGCAGTTCTTC. Encoded protein: CASSFYGQGMDEQFF.